Presented here are 3 T cell receptor beta chains from one specimen sequenced in a study of cytomegalovirus exposure and HLA in healthy donors (dated by TCRdb to about 2017). To prepare the library, the immunoSEQ multiplex PCR assay was applied. For the multiplex PCR, a mixture combining 60 forward primers for TCR Vbeta segments and 13 reverse primers for TCR Jbeta segments was used. Held by TCRdb, this immuneACCESS table contains in-frame sequences only and omits some clones. Under half of the omission traces to an unresolved V gene where checked; the cause of the rest is unknown. For this sample the table gives some 250,000 clones, of which 82% were detected only once. The ten largest make up more than 5% of the sample. Sample: PBMCs. The receptor set was obtained from a woman between 40 and 55 years old in good health and CMV-seropositive.

The rearrangement links TRBV7-6 to TRBJ2-5; 10 nucleotides agree with TRBD2. Per the germline V gene, CDR1 is SGHVS and CDR2 is FNYEAQ. The junction had 5 bases not matched to a gene; V was cut back by 3 bases and J by 4 bases. The CDR3 length is 15 residues. The CDR3 region has the DNA TGTGCCAGCAGCTTGCTAGCGGGAGTAAGAGAGACCCAGTACTTC. Its protein product is CASSLLAGVRETQYF.

The V call is TRBV5-1, the J call TRBJ1-1; D gene ambiguous. This CDR3 is built from 13 residues. V was pared by 4 bases and J by 7 bases, with 14 bases between. The germline V gene has CDR1 SGHRS and CDR2 YFSETQ. As DNA, the CDR3 is TGCGCCAGCAGCGTCGTTGGAGGTTATGAAGCTTTCTTT. It is translated as CASSVVGGYEAFF.

The chain carries TRBV7-2 and TRBJ1-1, with D hard to call. V was shortened by 2 bases and J by 0 bases, with 10 bases between the two germline ends. Germline values: CDR1 SGHTA, CDR2 FQGNSA. The CDR3 runs 15 residues. CDR3 DNA: TGTGCCAGCAGCTTAAGTACCAGGATGAACACTGAAGCTTTCTTT. It specifies CASSLSTRMNTEAFF. The full variable domain, completed using reference TRBV7-2 and TRBJ1-1, is GAGVSQSPSNKVTEKGKDVELRCDPISGHTALYWYRQSLGQGLEFLIYFQGNSAPDKSGLPSDRFSAERTGGSVSTLTIQRTQQEDSAVYLCASSLSTRMNTEAFFGQGTRLTVV.